The present entry profiles one T cell receptor beta chain with its context. Its antigen is still unknown. Naive CD4 T cells were sorted as CD45RO-negative, CD62L-positive. Germline assignment: CDR1 SGHNT and CDR2 YYREEE (reference sequence). CDR3 length: 16 residues. V lost 1 base, J lost 2 bases, and 14 bases lay in between. These data come from a study of human versus mouse CDR3 diversity and MHC coevolution. Across the whole study: Reported immunoSEQ sensitivity was one in 200,000 T cells, with reduced amplification bias.

Findings and caveats of the study: On average, humans showed more CDR3 deletions and insertions than mice. By iCHAO1, human TCR beta clonotypes numbered approximately 1.5 million, the most.

The assay was immunoSEQ multiplex PCR, and TCRdb's table has in-frame clones only and misses some. This table has 55,000 to 65,000 clones, 90% to 95% appearing once. This TCR was sampled from a person between 55 and 69 years old in good health. The V call is TRBV5-4, the J call TRBJ2-3, with a tentative D call TRBD2 (5 bases). Sequencing was performed on naive CD4+ T cells from blood. Subset meaning: CD45RO-negative CD62L-positive naive CD4 T cells. The CDR3 DNA is TGTGCCAGCAGCTTGTGGGAGAGTAGGAACACAGATACGCAGTATTTT. Protein product: CASSLWESRNTDTQYF.